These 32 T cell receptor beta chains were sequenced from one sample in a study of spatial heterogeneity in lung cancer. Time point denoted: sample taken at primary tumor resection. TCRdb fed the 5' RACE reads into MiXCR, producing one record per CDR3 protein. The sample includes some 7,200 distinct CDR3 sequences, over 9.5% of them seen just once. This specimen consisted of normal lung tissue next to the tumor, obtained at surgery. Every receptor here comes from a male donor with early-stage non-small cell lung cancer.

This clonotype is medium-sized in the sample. The CDR3 region is CASTLAGGSDTQYF. Written as DNA, the CDR3 is TGTGCCAGCACTTTAGCGGGGGGTTCCGATACGCAGTATTTT. The rearrangement links TRBV6-5 to TRBJ2-3; 10 nucleotides line up with TRBD2. This CDR3 spans 14 amino acids. The trim removed 7 bases at V and 6 bases at J, leaving 7 bases unmatched. Per the germline V gene, CDR1 is MNHEY and CDR2 is SVGAGI.

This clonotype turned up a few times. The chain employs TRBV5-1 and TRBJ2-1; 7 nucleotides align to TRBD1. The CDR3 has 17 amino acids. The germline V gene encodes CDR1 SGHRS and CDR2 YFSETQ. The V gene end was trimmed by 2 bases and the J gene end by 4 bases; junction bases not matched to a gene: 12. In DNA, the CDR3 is TGCGCCAGCAGCTTCAAAACCGGGGACAGCGGATACAATGAGCAGTTCTTC. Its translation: CASSFKTGDSGYNEQFF.

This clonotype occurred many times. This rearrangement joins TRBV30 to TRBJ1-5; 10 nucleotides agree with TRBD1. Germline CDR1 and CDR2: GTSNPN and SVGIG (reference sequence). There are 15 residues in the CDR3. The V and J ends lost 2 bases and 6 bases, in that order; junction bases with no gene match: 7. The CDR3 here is CAWSPGTGEGQPQHF. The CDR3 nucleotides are TGTGCCTGGAGTCCCGGGACAGGGGAAGGTCAGCCCCAGCATTTT.

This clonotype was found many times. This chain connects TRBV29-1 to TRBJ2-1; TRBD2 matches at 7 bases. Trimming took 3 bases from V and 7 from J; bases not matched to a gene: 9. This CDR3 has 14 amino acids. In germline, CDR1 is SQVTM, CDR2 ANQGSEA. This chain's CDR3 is CSVEGGPEGNEQFF. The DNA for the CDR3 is TGCAGCGTTGAGGGAGGGCCCGAGGGGAATGAGCAGTTCTTC.

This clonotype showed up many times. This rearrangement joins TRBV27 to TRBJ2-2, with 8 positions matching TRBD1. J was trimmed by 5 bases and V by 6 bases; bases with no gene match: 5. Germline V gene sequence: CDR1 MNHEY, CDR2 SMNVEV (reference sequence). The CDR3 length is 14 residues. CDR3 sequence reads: CASRITGGTGELFF. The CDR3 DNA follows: TGTGCCAGCAGAATTACAGGGGGTACCGGGGAGCTGTTTTTT.

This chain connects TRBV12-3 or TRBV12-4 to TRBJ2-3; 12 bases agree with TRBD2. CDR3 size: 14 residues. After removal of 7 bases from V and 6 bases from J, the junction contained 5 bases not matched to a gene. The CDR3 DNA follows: TGTGCCAGCACCCGGACTAGCGGGATTGATACGCAGTATTTT. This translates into CASTRTSGIDTQYF.

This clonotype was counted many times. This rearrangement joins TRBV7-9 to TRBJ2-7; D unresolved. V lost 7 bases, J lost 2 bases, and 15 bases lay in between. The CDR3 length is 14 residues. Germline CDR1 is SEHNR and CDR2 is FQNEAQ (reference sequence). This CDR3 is CASTPGVTAYEQYF. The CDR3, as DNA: TGTGCCAGCACCCCTGGTGTCACCGCCTACGAGCAGTACTTC.

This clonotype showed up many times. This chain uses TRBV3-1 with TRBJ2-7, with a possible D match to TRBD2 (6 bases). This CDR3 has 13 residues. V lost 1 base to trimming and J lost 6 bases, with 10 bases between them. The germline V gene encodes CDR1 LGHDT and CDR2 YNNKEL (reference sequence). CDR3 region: CASSQVTGAEQYF. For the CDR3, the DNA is TGTGCCAGCAGCCAAGTGACGGGAGCCGAGCAGTACTTC.

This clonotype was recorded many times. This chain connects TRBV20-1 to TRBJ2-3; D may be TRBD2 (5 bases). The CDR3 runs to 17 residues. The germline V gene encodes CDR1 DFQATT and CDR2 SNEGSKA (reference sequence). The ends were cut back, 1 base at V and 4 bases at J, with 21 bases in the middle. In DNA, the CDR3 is TGCAGTGCTAGAGGGCGCCACAGAGGGCGGACTTCAGATACGCAGTATTTT. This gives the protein CSARGRHRGRTSDTQYF.

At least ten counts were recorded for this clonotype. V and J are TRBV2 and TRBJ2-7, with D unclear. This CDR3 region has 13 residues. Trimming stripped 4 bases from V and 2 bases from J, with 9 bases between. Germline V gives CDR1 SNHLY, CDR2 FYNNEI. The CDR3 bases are TGTGCCAGCAGTGTAAGCCCGACCTACGAGCAGTACTTC. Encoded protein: CASSVSPTYEQYF.

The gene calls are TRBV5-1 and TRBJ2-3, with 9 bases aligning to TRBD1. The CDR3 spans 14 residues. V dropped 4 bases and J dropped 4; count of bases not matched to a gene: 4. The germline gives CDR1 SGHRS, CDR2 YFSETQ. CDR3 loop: CASSQRQGADTQYF. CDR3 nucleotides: TGCGCCAGCAGCCAACGACAGGGGGCAGATACGCAGTATTTT.

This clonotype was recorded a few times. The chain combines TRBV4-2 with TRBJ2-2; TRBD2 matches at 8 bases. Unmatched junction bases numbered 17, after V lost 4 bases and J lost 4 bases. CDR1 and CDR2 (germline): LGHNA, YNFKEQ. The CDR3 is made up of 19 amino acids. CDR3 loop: CASSPRGVAGNRGTGELFF. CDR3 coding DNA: TGTGCCAGCAGCCCACGGGGGGTAGCGGGGAATCGGGGCACCGGGGAGCTGTTTTTT.

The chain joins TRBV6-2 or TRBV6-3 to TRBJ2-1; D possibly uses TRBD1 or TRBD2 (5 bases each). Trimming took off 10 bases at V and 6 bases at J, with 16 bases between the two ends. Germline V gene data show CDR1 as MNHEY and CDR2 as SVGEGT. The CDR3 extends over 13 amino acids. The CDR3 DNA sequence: TGTGCCATTCGTCCAGGGACCTTCAATGAGCAGTTCTTC. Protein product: CAIRPGTFNEQFF.

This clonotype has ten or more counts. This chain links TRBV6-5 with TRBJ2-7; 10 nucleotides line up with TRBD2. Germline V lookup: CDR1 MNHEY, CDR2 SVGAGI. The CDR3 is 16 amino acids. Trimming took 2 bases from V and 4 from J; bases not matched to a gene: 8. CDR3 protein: CASSYGLAGARYEQYF. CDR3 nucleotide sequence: TGTGCCAGCAGTTACGGGCTAGCGGGAGCCCGGTACGAGCAGTACTTC.

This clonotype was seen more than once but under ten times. This CDR3 reads CASSLAGPNTEAFF. CDR3 coding DNA: TGTGCCAGCAGCTTAGCGGGCCCGAACACTGAAGCTTTCTTT. The V gene is TRBV7-6, the J gene TRBJ1-1; no clear D gene. Trimming shortened V by 0 bases and J by 1 base, and 6 bases separated the two germline ends. The CDR3 is 14 residues long. Germline CDR1 reads SGHVS; CDR2 reads FNYEAQ.

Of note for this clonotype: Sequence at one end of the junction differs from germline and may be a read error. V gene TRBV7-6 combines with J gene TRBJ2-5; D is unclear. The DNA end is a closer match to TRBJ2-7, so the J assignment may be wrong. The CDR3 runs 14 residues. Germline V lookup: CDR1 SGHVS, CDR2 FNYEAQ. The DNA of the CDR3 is TGTGCCAACAGCTTAGAAGTACTCTCCTACGAGCAGTACTTC. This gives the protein CANSLEVLSYEQYF.

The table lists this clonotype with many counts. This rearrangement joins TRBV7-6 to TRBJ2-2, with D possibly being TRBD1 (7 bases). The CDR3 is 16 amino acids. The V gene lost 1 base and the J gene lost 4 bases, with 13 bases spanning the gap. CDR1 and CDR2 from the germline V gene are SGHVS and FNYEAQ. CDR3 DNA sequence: TGTGCCAGCAGCTTAGATGGGCAGGGGGGCACCGGGGAGCTGTTTTTT. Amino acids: CASSLDGQGGTGELFF.

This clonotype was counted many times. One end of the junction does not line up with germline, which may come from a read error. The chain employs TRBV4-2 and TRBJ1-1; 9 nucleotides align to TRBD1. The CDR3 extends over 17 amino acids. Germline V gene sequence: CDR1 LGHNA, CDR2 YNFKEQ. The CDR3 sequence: CASSQGGGQGLLNTEAF. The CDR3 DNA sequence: TGTGCCAGCAGCCAAGGGGGGGGACAGGGCCTCTTGAACACTGAAGCTTTT.

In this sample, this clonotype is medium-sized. The CDR3 reads CASNLTGGQPQHF. The CDR3 DNA reads TGTGCCAGCAATCTAACAGGGGGTCAGCCCCAGCATTTT. This chain joins TRBV6-6 and TRBJ1-5, with 8 bases fitting TRBD1. There are 13 residues in the CDR3. In germline, CDR1 is MNHNY, CDR2 SVGAGI (reference sequence). With V trimmed by 7 bases and J by 6 bases, 5 bases remained unmatched.

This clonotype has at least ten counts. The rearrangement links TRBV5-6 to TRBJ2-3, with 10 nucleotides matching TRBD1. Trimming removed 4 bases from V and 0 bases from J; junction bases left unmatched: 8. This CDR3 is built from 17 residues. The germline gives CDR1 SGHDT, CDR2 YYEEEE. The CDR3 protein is CASSPDRGNPSTDTQYF. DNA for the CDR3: TGTGCCAGCAGCCCGGACAGGGGGAACCCTAGCACAGATACGCAGTATTTT.

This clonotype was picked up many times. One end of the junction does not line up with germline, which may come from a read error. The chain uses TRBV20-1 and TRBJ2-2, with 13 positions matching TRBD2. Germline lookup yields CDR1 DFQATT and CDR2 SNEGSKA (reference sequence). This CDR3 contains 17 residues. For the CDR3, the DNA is TGCAGTGCCCCACGCAGGGGGACTAGCGGGAACACCGGGGACCTGTTTTTT. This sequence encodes CSAPRRGTSGNTGDLFF.

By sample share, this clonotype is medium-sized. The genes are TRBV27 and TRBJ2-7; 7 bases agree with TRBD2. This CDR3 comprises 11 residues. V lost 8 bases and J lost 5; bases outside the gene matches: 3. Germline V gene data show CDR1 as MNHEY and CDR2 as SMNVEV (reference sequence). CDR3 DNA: TGTGCCAGCGGGGGGGTTCACGAGCAGTACTTC. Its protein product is CASGGVHEQYF.

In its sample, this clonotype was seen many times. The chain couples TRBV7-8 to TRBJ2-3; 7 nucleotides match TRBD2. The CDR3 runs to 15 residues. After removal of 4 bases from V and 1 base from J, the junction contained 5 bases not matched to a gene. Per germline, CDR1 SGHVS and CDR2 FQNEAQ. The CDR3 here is CASSSPTSRTDTQYF. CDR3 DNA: TGTGCCAGCAGCTCCCCGACTAGCCGCACAGATACGCAGTATTTT. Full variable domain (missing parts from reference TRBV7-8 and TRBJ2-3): GAGVSQSPRYKVAKRGQDVALRCDPISGHVSLFWYQQALGQGPEFLTYFQNEAQLDKSGLPSDRFFAERPEGSVSTLKIQRTQQEDSAVYLCASSSPTSRTDTQYFGPGTRLTVL.

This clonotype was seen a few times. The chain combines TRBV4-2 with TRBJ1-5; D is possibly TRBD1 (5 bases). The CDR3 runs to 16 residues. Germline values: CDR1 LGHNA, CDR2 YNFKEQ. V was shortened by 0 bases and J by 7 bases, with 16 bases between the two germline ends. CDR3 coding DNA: TGTGCCAGCAGCCAAGATCGAAGGGGCGGGGGACAGCCCCAGCATTTT. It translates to CASSQDRRGGGQPQHF.

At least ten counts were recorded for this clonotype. CDR3 DNA: TGTGCCAGCAGCTTGTTGACAGCACGGAAGGCCCAGTACTTC. Its translation is CASSLLTARKAQYF. This chain uses TRBV5-4 with TRBJ2-5, with D perhaps TRBD1 (5 bases). The ends were cut back, 1 base at V and 9 bases at J, with 16 bases in the middle. The CDR3 loop spans 14 amino acids. Germline lookup yields CDR1 SGHNT and CDR2 YYREEE (reference sequence).

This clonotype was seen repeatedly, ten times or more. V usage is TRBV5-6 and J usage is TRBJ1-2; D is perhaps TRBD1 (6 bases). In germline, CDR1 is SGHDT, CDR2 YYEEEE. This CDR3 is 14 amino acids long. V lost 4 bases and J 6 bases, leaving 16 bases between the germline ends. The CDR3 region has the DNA TGTGCCAGCAGCCGCCAGGGGCGGGTCCATGGCTACACCTTC. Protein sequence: CASSRQGRVHGYTF.

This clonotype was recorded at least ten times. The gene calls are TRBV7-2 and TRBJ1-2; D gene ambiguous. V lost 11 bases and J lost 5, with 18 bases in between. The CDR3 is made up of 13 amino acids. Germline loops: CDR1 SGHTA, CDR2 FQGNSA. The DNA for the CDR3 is TGTGCCGCCGCCGGCACATCGGCGTATGGCTACACCTTC. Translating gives CAAAGTSAYGYTF.

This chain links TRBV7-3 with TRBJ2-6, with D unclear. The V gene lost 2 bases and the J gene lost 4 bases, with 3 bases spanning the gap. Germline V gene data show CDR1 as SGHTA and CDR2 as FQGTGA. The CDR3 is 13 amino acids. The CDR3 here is CASSLGGANVLTF. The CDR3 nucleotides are TGTGCCAGCAGCTTAGGCGGGGCCAACGTCCTGACTTTC.

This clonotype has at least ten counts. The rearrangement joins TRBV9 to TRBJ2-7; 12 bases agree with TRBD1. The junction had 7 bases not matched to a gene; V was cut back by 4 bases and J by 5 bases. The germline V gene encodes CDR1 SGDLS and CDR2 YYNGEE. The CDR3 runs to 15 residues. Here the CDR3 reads CASSQTGTGGDEQYF. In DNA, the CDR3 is TGTGCCAGCAGCCAAACCGGGACAGGGGGCGACGAGCAGTACTTC.

The CDR3 coding sequence is TGTGCCACCAGTGAGTCAAAAGGACAGGGGAGAGAGACCCAGTACTTC. Its translation: CATSESKGQGRETQYF. The chain couples TRBV24-1 to TRBJ2-5; TRBD1 aligns across 9 bases. This CDR3 has 16 residues. After removal of 4 bases from V and 4 bases from J, the junction contained 9 bases not matched to a gene. Looked up from germline, CDR1 is KGHDR and CDR2 is SFDVKD.

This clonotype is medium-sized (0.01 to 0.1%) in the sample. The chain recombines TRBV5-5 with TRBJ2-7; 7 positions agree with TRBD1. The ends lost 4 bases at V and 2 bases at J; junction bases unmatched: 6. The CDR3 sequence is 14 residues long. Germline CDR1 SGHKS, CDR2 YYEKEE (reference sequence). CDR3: CASSLTGTAYEQYF. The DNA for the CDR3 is TGTGCCAGCAGCCTTACCGGGACAGCCTACGAGCAGTACTTC.

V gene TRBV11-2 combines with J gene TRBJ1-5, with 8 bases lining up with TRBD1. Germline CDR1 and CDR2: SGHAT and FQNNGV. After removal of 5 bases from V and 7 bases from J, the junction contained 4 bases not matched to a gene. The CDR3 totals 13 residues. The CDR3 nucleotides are TGTGCCAGCAGCCAAACAGGGGGACAGCCCCAGCATTTT. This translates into CASSQTGGQPQHF.